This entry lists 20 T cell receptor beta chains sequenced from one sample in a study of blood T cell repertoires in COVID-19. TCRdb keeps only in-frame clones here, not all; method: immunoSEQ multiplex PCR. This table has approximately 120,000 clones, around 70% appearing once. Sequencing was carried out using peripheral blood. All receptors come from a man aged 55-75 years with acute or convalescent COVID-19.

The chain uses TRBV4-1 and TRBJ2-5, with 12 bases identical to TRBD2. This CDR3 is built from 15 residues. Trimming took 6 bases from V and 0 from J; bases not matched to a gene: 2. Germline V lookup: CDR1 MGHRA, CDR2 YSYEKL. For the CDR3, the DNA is TGCGCCAGCAGTCGACTAGCGGGGGACCAAGAGACCCAGTACTTC. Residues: CASSRLAGDQETQYF.

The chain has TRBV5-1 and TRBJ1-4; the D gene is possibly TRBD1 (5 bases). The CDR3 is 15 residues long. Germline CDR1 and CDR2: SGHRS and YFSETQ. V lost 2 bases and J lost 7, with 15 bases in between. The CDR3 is CASSFGRGSGEKLFF. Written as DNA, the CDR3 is TGCGCCAGCAGCTTCGGTAGGGGTAGCGGTGAAAAACTGTTTTTT.

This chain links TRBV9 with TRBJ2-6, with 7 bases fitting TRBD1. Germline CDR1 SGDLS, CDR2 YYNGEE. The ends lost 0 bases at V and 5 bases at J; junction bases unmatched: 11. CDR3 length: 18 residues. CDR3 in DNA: TGTGCCAGCAGCGTAGGGGTGGGACAGTCCAGGAGGGCCAACGTCCTGACTTTC. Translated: CASSVGVGQSRRANVLTF. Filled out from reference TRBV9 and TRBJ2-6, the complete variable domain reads DSGVTQTPKHLITATGQRVTLRCSPRSGDLSVYWYQQSLDQGLQFLIQYYNGEERAKGNILERFSAQQFPDLHSELNLSSLELGDSALYFCASSVGVGQSRRANVLTFGAGSRLTVL.

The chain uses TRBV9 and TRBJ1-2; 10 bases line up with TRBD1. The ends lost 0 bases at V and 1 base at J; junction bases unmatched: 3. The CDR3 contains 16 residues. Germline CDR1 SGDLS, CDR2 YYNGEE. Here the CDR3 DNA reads TGTGCCAGCAGCGTAGGACGGACAGGGGGTAACTATGGCTACACCTTC. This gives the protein CASSVGRTGGNYGYTF.

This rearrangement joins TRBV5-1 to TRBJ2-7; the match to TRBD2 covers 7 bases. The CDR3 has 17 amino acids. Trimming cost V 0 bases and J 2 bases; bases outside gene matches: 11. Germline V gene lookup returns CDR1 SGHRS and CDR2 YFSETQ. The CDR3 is CASSLDFSGSTTYEQYF. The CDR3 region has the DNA TGCGCCAGCAGCTTGGATTTTAGCGGGTCAACCACCTACGAGCAGTACTTC.

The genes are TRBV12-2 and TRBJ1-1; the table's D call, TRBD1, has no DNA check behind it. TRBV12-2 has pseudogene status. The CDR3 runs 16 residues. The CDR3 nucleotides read TGTGCAAGTCGCCGTTCCCCTGATTGGGGCGACACTGAAGCTTTCTTT. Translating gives CASRRSPDWGDTEAFF.

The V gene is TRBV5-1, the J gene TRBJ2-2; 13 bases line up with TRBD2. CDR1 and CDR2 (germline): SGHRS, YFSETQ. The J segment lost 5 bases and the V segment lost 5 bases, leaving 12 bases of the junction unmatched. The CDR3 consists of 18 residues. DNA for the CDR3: TGCGCCAGCAGTCAGAACCCAACTAGCGGGAGGGCGACCGGGGAGCTGTTTTTT. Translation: CASSQNPTSGRATGELFF.

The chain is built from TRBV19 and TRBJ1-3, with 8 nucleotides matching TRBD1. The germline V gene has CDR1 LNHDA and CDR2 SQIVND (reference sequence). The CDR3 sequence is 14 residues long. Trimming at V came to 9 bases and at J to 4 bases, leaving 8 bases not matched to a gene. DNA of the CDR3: TGTGCCAGCAGCCCAGGGGGCAGGGGAAACACCATATATTTT. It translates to CASSPGGRGNTIYF.

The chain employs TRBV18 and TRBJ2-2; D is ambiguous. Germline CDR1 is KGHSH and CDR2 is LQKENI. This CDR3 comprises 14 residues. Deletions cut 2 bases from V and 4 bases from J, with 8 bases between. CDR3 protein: CASSPWAATGELFF. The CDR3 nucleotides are TGTGCCAGCTCACCATGGGCCGCCACCGGGGAGCTGTTTTTT.

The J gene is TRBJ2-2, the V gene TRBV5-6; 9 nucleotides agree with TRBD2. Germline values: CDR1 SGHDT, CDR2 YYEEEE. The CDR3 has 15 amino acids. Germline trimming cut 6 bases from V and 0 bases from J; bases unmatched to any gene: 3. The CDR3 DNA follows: TGTGCCAGCACCCGACTAGCGGCGAACACCGGGGAGCTGTTTTTT. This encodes CASTRLAANTGELFF.

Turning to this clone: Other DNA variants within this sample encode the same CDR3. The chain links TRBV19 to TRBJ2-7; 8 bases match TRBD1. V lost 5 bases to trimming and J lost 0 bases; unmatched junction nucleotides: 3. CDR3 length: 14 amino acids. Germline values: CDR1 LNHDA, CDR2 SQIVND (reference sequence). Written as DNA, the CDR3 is TGTGCCAGTAGTCCGGGACAGGTCTCCTACGAGCAGTACTTC. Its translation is CASSPGQVSYEQYF.

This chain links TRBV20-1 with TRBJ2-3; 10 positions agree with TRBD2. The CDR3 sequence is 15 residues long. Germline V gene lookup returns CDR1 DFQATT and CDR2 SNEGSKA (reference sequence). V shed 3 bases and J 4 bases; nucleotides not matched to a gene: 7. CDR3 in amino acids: CSASVAGGGADTQYF. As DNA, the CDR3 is TGCAGTGCTAGTGTAGCGGGGGGTGGCGCAGATACGCAGTATTTT.

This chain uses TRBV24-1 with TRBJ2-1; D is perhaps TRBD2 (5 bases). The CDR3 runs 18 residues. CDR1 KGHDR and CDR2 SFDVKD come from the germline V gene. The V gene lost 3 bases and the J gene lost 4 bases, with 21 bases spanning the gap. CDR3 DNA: TGTGCCACCAGTGATACTAGAACCCAGAAATCGATTTACAATGAGCAGTTCTTC. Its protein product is CATSDTRTQKSIYNEQFF.

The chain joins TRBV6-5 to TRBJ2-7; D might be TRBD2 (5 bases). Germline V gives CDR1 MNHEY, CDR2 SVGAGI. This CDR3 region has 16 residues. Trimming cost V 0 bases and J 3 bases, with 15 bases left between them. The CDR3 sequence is CASSYSRYPGNYEQYF. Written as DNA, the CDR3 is TGTGCCAGCAGTTACTCGAGATACCCGGGAAACTACGAGCAGTACTTC.

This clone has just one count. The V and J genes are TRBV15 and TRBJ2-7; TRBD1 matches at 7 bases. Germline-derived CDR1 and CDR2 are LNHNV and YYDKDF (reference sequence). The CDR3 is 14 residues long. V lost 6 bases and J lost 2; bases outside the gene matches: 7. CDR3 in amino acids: CATSWTGNPYEQYF. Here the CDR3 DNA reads TGTGCCACCAGTTGGACAGGTAACCCCTACGAGCAGTACTTC.

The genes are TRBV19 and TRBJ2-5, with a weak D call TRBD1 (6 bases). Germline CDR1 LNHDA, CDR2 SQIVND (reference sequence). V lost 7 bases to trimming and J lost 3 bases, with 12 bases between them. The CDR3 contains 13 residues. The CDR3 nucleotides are TGTGCCAGTATAGGGGGACCTAAAGAGACCCAGTACTTC. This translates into CASIGGPKETQYF.

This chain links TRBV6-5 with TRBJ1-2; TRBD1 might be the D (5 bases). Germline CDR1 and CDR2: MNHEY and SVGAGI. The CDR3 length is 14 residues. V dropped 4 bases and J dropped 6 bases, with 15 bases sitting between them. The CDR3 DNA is TGTGCCAGCAGTTGGGGCCTCCAGGGAAATGGCTACACCTTC. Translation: CASSWGLQGNGYTF.

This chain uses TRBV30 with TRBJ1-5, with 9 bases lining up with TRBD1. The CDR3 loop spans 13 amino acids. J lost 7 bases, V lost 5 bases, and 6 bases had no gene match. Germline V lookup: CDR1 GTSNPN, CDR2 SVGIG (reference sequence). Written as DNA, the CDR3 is TGTGCCTGGGGGACAGGGCGGCAACAGCCCCAGCATTTT. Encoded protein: CAWGTGRQQPQHF.

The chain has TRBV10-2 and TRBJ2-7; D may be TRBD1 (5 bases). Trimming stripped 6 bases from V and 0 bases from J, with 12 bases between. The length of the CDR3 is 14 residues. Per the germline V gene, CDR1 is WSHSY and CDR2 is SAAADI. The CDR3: CASSRTLSSYEQYF. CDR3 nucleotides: TGCGCCAGCAGCAGGACACTGAGCTCCTACGAGCAGTACTTC.

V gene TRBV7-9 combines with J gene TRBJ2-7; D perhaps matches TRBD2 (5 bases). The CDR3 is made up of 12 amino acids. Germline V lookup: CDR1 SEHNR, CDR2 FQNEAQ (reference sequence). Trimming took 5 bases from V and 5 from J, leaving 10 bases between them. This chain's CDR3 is CASSIMRDEQYF. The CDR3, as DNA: TGTGCCAGCAGCATTATGCGGGACGAGCAGTACTTC.